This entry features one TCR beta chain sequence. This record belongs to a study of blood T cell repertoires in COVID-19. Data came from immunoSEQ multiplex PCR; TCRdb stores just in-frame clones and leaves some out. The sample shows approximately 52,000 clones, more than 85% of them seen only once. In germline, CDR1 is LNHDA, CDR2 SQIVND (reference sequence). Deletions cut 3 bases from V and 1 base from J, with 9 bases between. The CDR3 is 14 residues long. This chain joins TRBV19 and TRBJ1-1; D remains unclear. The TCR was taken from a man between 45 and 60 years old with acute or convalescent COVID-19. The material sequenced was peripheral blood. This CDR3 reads CASSIEGTNTEAFF. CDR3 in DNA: TGTGCCAGTAGTATTGAGGGCACGAACACTGAAGCTTTCTTT.